The 32 T cell receptor beta chains listed next were all sequenced from one sample in a study of blood T cell repertoires in COVID-19 (dated by TCRdb to 2018 to 2020). Libraries were built with the immunoSEQ multiplex PCR assay. This immuneACCESS table, as held by TCRdb, lists in-frame sequences with V and J called but not all clones. Of the missing ones, under half trace to an unresolved V gene in checked studies; the others have no known cause. Here the sample has about 69,000 clones; 75% to 90% occur a single time. The ten largest clones represent approximately 1.9% of the sample. Material: peripheral blood. These TCRs come from a man younger than 45 with acute or convalescent COVID-19.

The chain couples TRBV29-1 to TRBJ2-7, with TRBD1 as a possible D gene (6 bases). Trimming pared 1 base from V and 3 bases from J, leaving 10 bases between. This CDR3 has 13 residues. Germline CDR1 reads SQVTM; CDR2 reads ANQGSEA. The CDR3 region has the DNA TGCAGCGTTGAAGGCCCAGGGGACTACGAGCAGTACTTC. It is translated as CSVEGPGDYEQYF.

The chain links TRBV29-1 to TRBJ2-3; 10 positions agree with TRBD2. The junction had 8 bases not matched to a gene; V was cut back by 7 bases and J by 4 bases. Germline V gene lookup returns CDR1 SQVTM and CDR2 ANQGSEA. The CDR3 loop spans 14 amino acids. In DNA form, the CDR3 reads TGCAGCGACCAGACTAGCGGGCGTCCAGATACGCAGTATTTT. Encoded protein: CSDQTSGRPDTQYF.

The chain recombines TRBV3-1 (or the pseudogene TRBV3-2) with TRBJ2-7; D gene ambiguous. V lost 4 bases and J lost 3, with 10 bases in between. The CDR3 sequence is 13 residues long. Germline V gene sequence: CDR1 LGHDT, CDR2 YNNKEL (reference sequence). The DNA for the CDR3 is TGTGCCAGCAGCCGCGAGCGAGGCTACGAGCAGTACTTC. The encoded protein is CASSRERGYEQYF.

The genes are TRBV10-3 and TRBJ1-1; D not certain. Trimming stripped 4 bases from V and 1 base from J, with 10 bases between. The CDR3 has 14 residues. The germline CDR1 and CDR2 sequences are ENHRY and SYGVKD. The CDR3: CAISVRGGNTEAFF. The DNA for the CDR3 is TGTGCCATCAGTGTTCGGGGAGGGAACACTGAAGCTTTCTTT.

This chain connects TRBV19 to TRBJ1-1, with 7 nucleotides matching TRBD1. V shed 4 bases, J shed 2 bases, and the junction held 10 bases outside the gene matches. Germline CDR1 is LNHDA and CDR2 is SQIVND (reference sequence). CDR3 length: 16 residues. CDR3 bases: TGTGCCAGTAGTAGCGGACAGGCGGTTTCTAACACTGAAGCTTTCTTT. Its protein product is CASSSGQAVSNTEAFF.

This clone has more than one count but fewer than ten. The chain links TRBV15 to TRBJ2-7, with 8 bases identical to TRBD1. Per the germline V gene, CDR1 is LNHNV and CDR2 is YYDKDF (reference sequence). The V gene end was trimmed by 1 base and the J gene end by 3 bases; junction bases not matched to a gene: 11. The CDR3 loop spans 17 amino acids. CDR3 in amino acids: CATSRGRRQGAIYEQYF. In DNA, the CDR3 is TGTGCCACCAGCAGAGGGCGGAGGCAGGGGGCGATCTACGAGCAGTACTTC.

V usage is TRBV10-3 and J usage is TRBJ1-6; tentatively, D is TRBD1 (6 bases). CDR3 length: 15 amino acids. Germline CDR1 reads ENHRY; CDR2 reads SYGVKD. V dropped 10 bases and J dropped 0 bases, with 13 bases sitting between them. The CDR3 protein is CASGGRSSYNSPLHF. The CDR3, as DNA: TGTGCCAGCGGGGGCAGAAGCTCCTATAATTCACCCCTCCACTTT.

This clone was seen only once. The CDR3 region has the DNA TGTGCCAGCAGCCCGACCAGGGACAGCGGAGAGACCCAGTACTTC. The encoded protein is CASSPTRDSGETQYF. V is TRBV7-6 and J is TRBJ2-5; 7 bases agree with TRBD1. The CDR3 is 15 amino acids. V lost 5 bases to trimming and J lost 4 bases; unmatched junction nucleotides: 10. The germline CDR1 and CDR2 sequences are SGHVS and FNYEAQ.

This rearrangement joins TRBV7-3 to TRBJ2-1; D may be TRBD2 (6 bases). CDR3 length equals 13 residues. The V end was cut by 5 bases, the J end by 6 bases, with 11 bases between. The germline gives CDR1 SGHTA, CDR2 FQGTGA. The CDR3, as DNA: TGTGCCAGCAGCCGGATCGGGGGCAATGAGCAGTTCTTC. This gives the protein CASSRIGGNEQFF. Using reference TRBV7-3 and TRBJ2-1 for the parts outside the CDR3, the full variable domain is GAGVSQTPSNKVTEKGKYVELRCDPISGHTALYWYRQSLGQGPEFLIYFQGTGAADDSGLPNDRFFAVRPEGSVSTLKIQRTERGDSAVYLCASSRIGGNEQFFGPGTRLTVL.

The chain couples TRBV3-1 (or the pseudogene TRBV3-2) to TRBJ2-7, with 13 bases aligning to TRBD2. This CDR3 is 16 amino acids long. The germline gives CDR1 LGHDT, CDR2 YNNKEL (reference sequence). Unmatched junction bases numbered 8, after V lost 3 bases and J lost 6 bases. Here the CDR3 DNA reads TGTGCCAGCAGCCACTCACCGGGACTAGCGGGATCCGAGCAGTACTTC. Amino acids: CASSHSPGLAGSEQYF.

This chain uses TRBV5-4 with TRBJ2-1; 8 bases map to TRBD2. CDR1 is SGHNT and CDR2 is YYREEE in the germline V gene (reference sequence). Germline trimming cut 3 bases from V and 0 bases from J; bases unmatched to any gene: 11. This CDR3 comprises 18 residues. CDR3 coding DNA: TGTGCCAGCAGCTCGATGCGGACTAGCAGTAGCTCCTACAATGAGCAGTTCTTC. Its translation is CASSSMRTSSSSYNEQFF. Based on the CDR3 plus reference TRBV5-4 and TRBJ2-1, the full variable domain is ETGVTQSPTHLIKTRGQQVTLRCSSQSGHNTVSWYQQALGQGPQFIFQYYREEENGRGNFPPRFSGLQFPNYSSELNVNALELDDSALYLCASSSMRTSSSSYNEQFFGPGTRLTVL.

The chain uses TRBV4-3 and TRBJ2-3; TRBD2 aligns across 10 bases. The V gene end was trimmed by 0 bases and the J gene end by 2 bases; junction bases not matched to a gene: 8. CDR3 length: 18 residues. The germline CDR1 and CDR2 sequences are LGHNA and YSLEER. The DNA for the CDR3 is TGCGCCAGCAGCCAAGAAGTTCAAGGGACTAGCGACACAGATACGCAGTATTTT. Protein: CASSQEVQGTSDTDTQYF.

This chain links TRBV27 with TRBJ2-5; weak D call: TRBD2 (6 bases). Germline lookup yields CDR1 MNHEY and CDR2 SMNVEV (reference sequence). The CDR3 runs to 14 residues. Trimming took off 0 bases at V and 5 bases at J, with 10 bases between the two ends. For the CDR3, the DNA is TGTGCCAGCAGTTTATCGACGGGGGAGGAGACCCAGTACTTC. It yields the protein CASSLSTGEETQYF.

V usage is TRBV4-2 and J usage is TRBJ1-3, with D possibly matching TRBD1 (6 bases). Trimming removed 0 bases from V and 8 bases from J, with 14 bases in between. Germline assignment: CDR1 LGHNA and CDR2 YNFKEQ. The CDR3 covers 15 residues. CDR3 residues: CASSQDVRGWDTIYF. DNA for the CDR3: TGTGCCAGCAGCCAAGATGTCAGGGGTTGGGACACCATATATTTT.

The rearrangement joins TRBV30 to TRBJ1-6; TRBD1 matches at 10 bases. This CDR3 region has 14 residues. Germline assignment: CDR1 GTSNPN and CDR2 SVGIG (reference sequence). With V trimmed by 3 bases and J by 8 bases, 4 bases remained unmatched. CDR3 DNA sequence: TGTGCCTGGAGCGCCGGGACAGGGGATTCACCCCTCCACTTT. The encoded protein is CAWSAGTGDSPLHF.

This clone was seen more than once but under ten times. The chain uses TRBV29-1 and TRBJ1-6; 7 bases agree with TRBD1. In germline, CDR1 is SQVTM, CDR2 ANQGSEA. The CDR3 sequence is 13 residues long. Trimming at V came to 7 bases and at J to 7 bases, leaving 7 bases not matched to a gene. The CDR3 nucleotides read TGCAGCGCCGGACAGGAGATAAATTCACCCCTCCACTTT. Amino acids: CSAGQEINSPLHF.

This chain links TRBV19 with TRBJ1-2; 8 bases line up with TRBD1. The CDR3 has 14 residues. Germline trimming cut 3 bases from V and 5 bases from J; bases unmatched to any gene: 5. Germline CDR1 reads LNHDA; CDR2 reads SQIVND (reference sequence). The CDR3 DNA reads TGTGCCAGTAGTATCTTGGGACAGGAATATGGCTACACCTTC. This translates into CASSILGQEYGYTF.

This chain uses TRBV9 with TRBJ1-5; D is perhaps TRBD1 (6 bases). The CDR3 extends over 15 amino acids. Germline V lookup: CDR1 SGDLS, CDR2 YYNGEE. Trimming took 0 bases from V and 6 from J, leaving 13 bases between them. In nucleotides, the CDR3 is TGTGCCAGCAGCGTAGAGAGGGGGAAGAGTCAGCCCCAGCATTTT. This encodes CASSVERGKSQPQHF. Full variable domain (missing parts from reference TRBV9 and TRBJ1-5): DSGVTQTPKHLITATGQRVTLRCSPRSGDLSVYWYQQSLDQGLQFLIQYYNGEERAKGNILERFSAQQFPDLHSELNLSSLELGDSALYFCASSVERGKSQPQHFGDGTRLSIL.

The V gene is TRBV12-3 or TRBV12-4, the J gene TRBJ1-1, with D unclear. Trimming stripped 6 bases from V and 1 base from J, with 9 bases between. This CDR3 contains 13 residues. CDR3 coding DNA: TGTGCCAGCAGATTAAGAGGGAACACTGAAGCTTTCTTT. The encoded protein is CASRLRGNTEAFF.

This clone has a handful of counts. Other DNA sequences within the sample encode an identical CDR3. The V gene is TRBV3-1 (or the pseudogene TRBV3-2), the J gene TRBJ1-2; 7 nucleotides align to TRBD1. The CDR3 is 13 amino acids. CDR1 and CDR2 (germline): LGHDT, YNNKEL (reference sequence). With V trimmed by 4 bases and J by 4 bases, 3 bases remained unmatched. The CDR3 DNA sequence: TGTGCCAGCAGCCCTCGACAGGGCTATGGCTACACCTTC. This encodes CASSPRQGYGYTF.

The chain joins TRBV10-3 to TRBJ1-1, with TRBD1 matching 7 bases. CDR3 length equals 13 residues. Germline lookup yields CDR1 ENHRY and CDR2 SYGVKD. V shed 6 bases, J shed 5 bases, and the junction held 6 bases outside the gene matches. CDR3 coding DNA: TGTGCCATCAGGTCAGGGGGTGGGACTGAAGCTTTCTTT. This translates into CAIRSGGGTEAFF.

This chain joins TRBV6-5 and TRBJ2-2; the match to TRBD1 covers 8 bases. Germline V CDR1 and CDR2: MNHEY, SVGAGI. This CDR3 is built from 13 residues. The junction had 0 bases not matched to a gene; V was cut back by 6 bases and J by 3 bases. DNA for the CDR3: TGTGCCAGCAGGACAGGGGACACCGGGGAGCTGTTTTTT. As protein: CASRTGDTGELFF.

This clone was seen just once. V usage is TRBV19 and J usage is TRBJ2-2; no definite D call. Germline CDR1 LNHDA, CDR2 SQIVND (reference sequence). Trimming removed 1 base at V and 2 bases at J, with 11 bases between. The CDR3 extends over 16 amino acids. The CDR3 reads CASSIAAGLNTGELFF. The CDR3 DNA follows: TGTGCCAGTAGTATAGCGGCAGGCCTTAACACCGGGGAGCTGTTTTTT.

The genes are TRBV29-1 and TRBJ1-1, with D uncertain. CDR3 length equals 13 residues. Germline-derived CDR1 and CDR2 are SQVTM and ANQGSEA. V was trimmed by 4 bases and J by 0 bases, leaving 9 bases between them. CDR3 nucleotide sequence: TGCAGCGTTGTGGTGCAGTTGAACACTGAAGCTTTCTTT. Protein: CSVVVQLNTEAFF.

The rearrangement links TRBV11-2 to TRBJ2-6, with a possible D match to TRBD1 (5 bases). CDR3 length: 18 residues. Deletions cut 1 base from V and 2 bases from J, with 15 bases between. Germline V lookup: CDR1 SGHAT, CDR2 FQNNGV. CDR3 nucleotides: TGTGCCAGCAGCTTAGGCATCAGGGTTAATCCTGGGGCCAACGTCCTGACTTTC. Its translation is CASSLGIRVNPGANVLTF.

The chain is built from TRBV9 and TRBJ2-7, with D perhaps TRBD2 (5 bases). The V end was cut by 2 bases, the J end by 1 base, with 13 bases between. CDR3 size: 15 residues. Germline CDR1 reads SGDLS; CDR2 reads YYNGEE. CDR3 sequence reads: CASSVNGRASYEQYF. The CDR3, as DNA: TGTGCCAGCAGCGTGAACGGGCGGGCTTCCTACGAGCAGTACTTC.

This sequence joins TRBV19 and TRBJ1-5; tentative D call: TRBD1 (5 bases). The germline CDR1 and CDR2 sequences are LNHDA and SQIVND (reference sequence). With 7 bases removed from V and 0 bases from J, the gap between germline ends came to 16 bases. This CDR3 region has 16 residues. The CDR3 reads CASNPGPVYSNQPQHF. DNA for the CDR3: TGTGCCAGTAACCCAGGGCCAGTTTATAGCAATCAGCCCCAGCATTTT.

The V and J genes are TRBV7-2 and TRBJ1-3, with 8 nucleotides matching TRBD1. Germline V lookup: CDR1 SGHTA, CDR2 FQGNSA. The junction had 7 bases not matched to a gene; V was cut back by 2 bases and J by 4 bases. The CDR3 has 16 residues. CDR3 bases: TGTGCCAGCAGCTTAAACAGGGGGTACGGGGGAAACACCATATATTTT. Translation gives CASSLNRGYGGNTIYF.

The chain uses TRBV30 and TRBJ2-1; D possibly corresponds to TRBD1 (6 bases). Germline V gene data show CDR1 as GTSNPN and CDR2 as SVGIG (reference sequence). This CDR3 spans 13 amino acids. Trimming removed 1 base from V and 5 bases from J, with 9 bases in between. CDR3 amino acids: CAWSGPGDNEQFF. As DNA, the CDR3 is TGTGCCTGGAGTGGGCCAGGGGACAATGAGCAGTTCTTC.

This sequence joins TRBV19 and TRBJ1-3, with a possible D match to TRBD1 (5 bases). Germline V CDR1 and CDR2: LNHDA, SQIVND (reference sequence). The CDR3 runs to 14 residues. V lost 4 bases and J 4 bases, leaving 11 bases between the germline ends. Written as DNA, the CDR3 is TGTGCCAGTAGTAGGGGGGTGAGAGGAAACACCATATATTTT. This encodes CASSRGVRGNTIYF.

The chain has TRBV6-5 and TRBJ2-3, with no clear D. The CDR3 runs to 13 residues. CDR1 and CDR2 from the germline V gene are MNHEY and SVGAGI. The V and J ends lost 6 bases and 3 bases respectively, with 10 bases between them. In nucleotides, the CDR3 is TGTGCCAGCAGCCTAGGTGGGACAGATACGCAGTATTTT. Its protein is CASSLGGTDTQYF.

The chain has TRBV18 and TRBJ1-5; D may be TRBD1 (5 bases). CDR3 length equals 18 residues. Germline assignment: CDR1 KGHSH and CDR2 LQKENI. V was clipped by 2 bases and J by 0 bases, with 17 bases between them. CDR3 protein: CASSPGPPTVYSNQPQHF. The CDR3 nucleotides read TGTGCCAGCTCACCAGGGCCCCCGACAGTTTATAGCAATCAGCCCCAGCATTTT.